Sequencing of this T cell receptor beta chain was carried out in a study of T cell responses to AZD1222 COVID-19 vaccine. General study findings and limits: It should be noted that donors were predominantly white British and more often female, and clonal diversity was possibly underestimated. An increase in Spike-specific TCR breadth and depth was observed after two AZD1222 doses.

With respect to this clone: Antigen: not known.

Libraries were prepared by immunoSEQ multiplex PCR; TCRdb keeps only in-frame clonotypes and omits some of them. The data show about 31,000 clones, 85% to 90% seen once. This CDR3 has 16 amino acids. The V gene end was trimmed by 5 bases and the J gene end by 1 base; junction bases not matched to a gene: 4. Germline V CDR1 and CDR2: SNHLY, FYNNEI. The specimen comprised peripheral blood, sampled 28 days after the second AZD1222 dose. The chain links TRBV2 to TRBJ2-3, with TRBD2 matching over 12 bases. The sequence came from an adult who received the AZD1222 COVID-19 vaccine. The CDR3 region has the DNA TGTGCCAGCAGTCAACGGACTAGCGGGGGCACAGATACGCAGTATTTT. It is translated as CASSQRTSGGTDTQYF.